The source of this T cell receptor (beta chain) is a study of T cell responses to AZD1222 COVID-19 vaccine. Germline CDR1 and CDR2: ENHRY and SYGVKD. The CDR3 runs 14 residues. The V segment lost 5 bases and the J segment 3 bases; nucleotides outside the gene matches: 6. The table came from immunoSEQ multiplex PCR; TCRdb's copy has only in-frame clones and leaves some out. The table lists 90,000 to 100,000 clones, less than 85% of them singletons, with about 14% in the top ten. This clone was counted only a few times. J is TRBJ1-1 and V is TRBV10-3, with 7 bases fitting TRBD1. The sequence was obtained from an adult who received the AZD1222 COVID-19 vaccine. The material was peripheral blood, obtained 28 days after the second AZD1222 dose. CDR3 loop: CAISSEDRYTEAFF. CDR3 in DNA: TGTGCCATCAGTTCAGAGGACAGGTACACTGAAGCTTTCTTT.